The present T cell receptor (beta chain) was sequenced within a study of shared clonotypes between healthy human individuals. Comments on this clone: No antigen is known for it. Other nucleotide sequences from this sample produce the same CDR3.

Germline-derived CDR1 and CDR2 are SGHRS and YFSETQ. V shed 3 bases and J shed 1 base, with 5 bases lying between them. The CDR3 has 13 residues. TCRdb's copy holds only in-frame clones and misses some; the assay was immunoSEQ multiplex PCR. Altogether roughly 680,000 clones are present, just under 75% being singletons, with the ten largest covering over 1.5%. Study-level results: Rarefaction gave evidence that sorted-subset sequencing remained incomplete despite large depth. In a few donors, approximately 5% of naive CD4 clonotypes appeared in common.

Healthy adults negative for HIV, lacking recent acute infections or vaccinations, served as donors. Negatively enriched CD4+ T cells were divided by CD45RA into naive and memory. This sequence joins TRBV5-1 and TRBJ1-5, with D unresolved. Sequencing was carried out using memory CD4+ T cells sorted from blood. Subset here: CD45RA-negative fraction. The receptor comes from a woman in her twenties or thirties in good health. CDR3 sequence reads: CASSSGSNQPQHF. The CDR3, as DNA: TGCGCCAGCAGCTCTGGGAGCAATCAGCCCCAGCATTTT.